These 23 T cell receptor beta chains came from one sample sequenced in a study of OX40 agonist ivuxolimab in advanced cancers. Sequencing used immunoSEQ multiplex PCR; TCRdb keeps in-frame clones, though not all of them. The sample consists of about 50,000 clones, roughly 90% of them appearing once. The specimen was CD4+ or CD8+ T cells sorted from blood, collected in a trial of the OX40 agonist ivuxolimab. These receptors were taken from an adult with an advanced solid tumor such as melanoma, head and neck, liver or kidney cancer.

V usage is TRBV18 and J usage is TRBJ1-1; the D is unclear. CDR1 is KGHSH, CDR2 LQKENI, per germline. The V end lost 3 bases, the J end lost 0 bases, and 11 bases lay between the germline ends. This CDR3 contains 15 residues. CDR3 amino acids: CASSPGSILNTEAFF. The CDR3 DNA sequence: TGTGCCAGCTCACCGGGGAGCATCTTGAACACTGAAGCTTTCTTT.

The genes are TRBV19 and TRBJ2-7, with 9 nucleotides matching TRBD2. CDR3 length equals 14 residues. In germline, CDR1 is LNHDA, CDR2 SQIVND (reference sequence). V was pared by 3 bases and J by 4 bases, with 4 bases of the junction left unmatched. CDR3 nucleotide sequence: TGTGCCAGTAGTATTAGCGGGAGAGGATACGAGCAGTACTTC. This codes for CASSISGRGYEQYF.

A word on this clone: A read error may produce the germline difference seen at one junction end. In DNA, the CDR3 is TGTGCTAGCAGCTTACAGGGCTACAATGAGCAGTTCTTC. Translating gives CASSLQGYNEQFF. The rearrangement uses TRBV7-7 and TRBJ2-1, with D perhaps matching TRBD1 (6 bases). CDR3 length: 13 amino acids. Germline CDR1 SSHAT, CDR2 FNYEAQ (reference sequence).

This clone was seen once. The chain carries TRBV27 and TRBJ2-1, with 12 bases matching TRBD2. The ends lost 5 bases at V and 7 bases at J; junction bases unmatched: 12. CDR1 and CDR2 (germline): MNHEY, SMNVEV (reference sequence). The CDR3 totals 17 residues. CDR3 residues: CASSLTSGTSGPNEQFF. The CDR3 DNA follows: TGTGCCAGCAGTCTGACCTCCGGGACTAGCGGGCCAAATGAGCAGTTCTTC.

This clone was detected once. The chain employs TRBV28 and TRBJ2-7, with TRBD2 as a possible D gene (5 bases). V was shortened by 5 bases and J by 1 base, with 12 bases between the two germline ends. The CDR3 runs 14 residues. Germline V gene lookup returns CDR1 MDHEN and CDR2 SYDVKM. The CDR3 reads CASSPHRGSYEQYF. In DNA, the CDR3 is TGTGCCAGCAGTCCCCATAGAGGGTCCTACGAGCAGTACTTC.

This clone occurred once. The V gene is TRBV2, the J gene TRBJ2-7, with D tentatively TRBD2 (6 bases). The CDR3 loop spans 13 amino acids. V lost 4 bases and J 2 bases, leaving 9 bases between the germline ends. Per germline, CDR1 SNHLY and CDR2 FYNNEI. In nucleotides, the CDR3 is TGTGCCAGCAGTGCGGGGGACCCCTACGAGCAGTACTTC. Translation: CASSAGDPYEQYF. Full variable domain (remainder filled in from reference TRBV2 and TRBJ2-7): EPEVTQTPSHQVTQMGQEVILRCVPISNHLYFYWYRQILGQKVEFLVSFYNNEISEKSEIFDDQFSVERPDGSNFTLKIRSTKLEDSAMYFCASSAGDPYEQYFGPGTRLTVT.

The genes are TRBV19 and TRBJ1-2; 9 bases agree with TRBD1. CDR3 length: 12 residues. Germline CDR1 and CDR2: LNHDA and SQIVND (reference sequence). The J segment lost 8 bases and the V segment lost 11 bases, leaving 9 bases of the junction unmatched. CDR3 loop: CAGFTGGAGYTF. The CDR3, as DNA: TGTGCCGGATTTACAGGGGGCGCCGGCTACACCTTC.

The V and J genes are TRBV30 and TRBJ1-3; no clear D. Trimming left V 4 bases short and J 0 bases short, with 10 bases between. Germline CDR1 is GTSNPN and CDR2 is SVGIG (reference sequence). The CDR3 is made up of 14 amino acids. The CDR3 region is CAWIRALSGNTIYF. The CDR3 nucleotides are TGTGCCTGGATTAGGGCTCTCTCTGGAAACACCATATATTTT.

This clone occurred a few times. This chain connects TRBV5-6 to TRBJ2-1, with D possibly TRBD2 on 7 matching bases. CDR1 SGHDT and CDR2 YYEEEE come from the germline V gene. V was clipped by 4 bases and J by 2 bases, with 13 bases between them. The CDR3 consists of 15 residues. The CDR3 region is CASSAGGAPYNEQFF. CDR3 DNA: TGTGCCAGCAGCGCTGGGGGGGCTCCCTACAATGAGCAGTTCTTC. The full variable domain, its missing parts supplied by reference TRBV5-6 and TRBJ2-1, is DAGVTQSPTHLIKTRGQQVTLRCSPKSGHDTVSWYQQALGQGPQFIFQYYEEEERQRGNFPDRFSGHQFPNYSSELNVNALLLGDSALYLCASSAGGAPYNEQFFGPGTRLTVL.

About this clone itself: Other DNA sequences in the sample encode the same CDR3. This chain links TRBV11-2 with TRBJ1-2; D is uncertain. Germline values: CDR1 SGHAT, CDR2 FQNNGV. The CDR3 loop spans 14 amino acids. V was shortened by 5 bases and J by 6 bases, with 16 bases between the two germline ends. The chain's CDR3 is CASSPDRVIDGYTF. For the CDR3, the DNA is TGTGCCAGCAGCCCAGATAGGGTTATAGATGGCTACACCTTC.

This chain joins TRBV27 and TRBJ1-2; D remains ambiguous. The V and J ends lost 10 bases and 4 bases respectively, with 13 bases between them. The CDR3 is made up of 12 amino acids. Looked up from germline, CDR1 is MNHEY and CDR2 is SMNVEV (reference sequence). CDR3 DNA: TGTGCCACCTGGACTTTTTCCTATGGCTACACCTTC. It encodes CATWTFSYGYTF.

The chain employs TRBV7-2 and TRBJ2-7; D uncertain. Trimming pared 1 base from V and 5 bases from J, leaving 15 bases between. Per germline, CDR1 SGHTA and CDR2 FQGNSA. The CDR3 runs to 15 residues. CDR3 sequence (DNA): TGTGCCAGCAGCTTAGACCCCCGAAAAACCCACGAGCAGTACTTC. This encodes CASSLDPRKTHEQYF.

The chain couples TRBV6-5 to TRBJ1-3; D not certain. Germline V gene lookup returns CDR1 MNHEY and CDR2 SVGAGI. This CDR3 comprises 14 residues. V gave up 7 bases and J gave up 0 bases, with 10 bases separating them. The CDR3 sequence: CASNQEVSGNTIYF. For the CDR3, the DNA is TGTGCCAGCAATCAGGAGGTCTCTGGAAACACCATATATTTT.

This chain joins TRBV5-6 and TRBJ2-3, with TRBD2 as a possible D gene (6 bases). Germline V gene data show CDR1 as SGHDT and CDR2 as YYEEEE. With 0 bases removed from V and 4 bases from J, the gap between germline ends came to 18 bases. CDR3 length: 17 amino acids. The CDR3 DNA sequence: TGTGCCAGCAGCTTGGGGGGACTCGAGCGACCCGCAGATACGCAGTATTTT. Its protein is CASSLGGLERPADTQYF.

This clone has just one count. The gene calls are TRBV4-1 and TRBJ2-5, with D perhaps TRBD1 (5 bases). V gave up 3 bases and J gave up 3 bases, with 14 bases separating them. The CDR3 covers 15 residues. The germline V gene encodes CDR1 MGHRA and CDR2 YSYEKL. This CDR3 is CASSHPVAGKETQYF. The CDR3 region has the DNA TGCGCCAGCAGCCACCCCGTGGCAGGGAAAGAGACCCAGTACTTC.

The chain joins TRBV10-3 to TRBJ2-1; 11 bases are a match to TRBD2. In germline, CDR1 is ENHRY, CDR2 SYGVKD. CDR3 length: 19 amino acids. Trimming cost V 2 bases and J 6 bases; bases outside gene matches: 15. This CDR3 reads CAISEGSGGASRIGNEQFF. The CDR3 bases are TGTGCCATCAGTGAGGGTAGCGGGGGGGCTTCTAGGATTGGCAATGAGCAGTTCTTC.

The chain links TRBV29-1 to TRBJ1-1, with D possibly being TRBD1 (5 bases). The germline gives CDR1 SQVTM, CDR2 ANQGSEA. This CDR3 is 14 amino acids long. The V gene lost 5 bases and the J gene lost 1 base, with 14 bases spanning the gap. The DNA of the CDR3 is TGCAGCGTTTGGAGTGGGGCGGCGAACACTGAAGCTTTCTTT. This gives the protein CSVWSGAANTEAFF.

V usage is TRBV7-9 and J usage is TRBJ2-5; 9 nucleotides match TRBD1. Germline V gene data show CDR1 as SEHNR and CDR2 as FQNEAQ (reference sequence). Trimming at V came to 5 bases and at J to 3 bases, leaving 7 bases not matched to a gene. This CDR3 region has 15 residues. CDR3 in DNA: TGTGCCAGCAGCATCTCACAGGGGGCAAAAGAGACCCAGTACTTC. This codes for CASSISQGAKETQYF.

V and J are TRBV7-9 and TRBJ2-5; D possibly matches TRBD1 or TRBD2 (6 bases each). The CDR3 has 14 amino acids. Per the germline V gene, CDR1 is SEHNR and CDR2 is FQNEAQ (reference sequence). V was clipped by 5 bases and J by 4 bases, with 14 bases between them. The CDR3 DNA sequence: TGTGCCAGCAGCGCATACAGGGAGGCAGAGACCCAGTACTTC. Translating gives CASSAYREAETQYF. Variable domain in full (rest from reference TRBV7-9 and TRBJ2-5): DTGVSQNPRHKITKRGQNVTFRCDPISEHNRLYWYRQTLGQGPEFLTYFQNEAQLEKSRLLSDRFSAERPKGSFSTLEIQRTEQGDSAMYLCASSAYREAETQYFGPGTRLLVL.

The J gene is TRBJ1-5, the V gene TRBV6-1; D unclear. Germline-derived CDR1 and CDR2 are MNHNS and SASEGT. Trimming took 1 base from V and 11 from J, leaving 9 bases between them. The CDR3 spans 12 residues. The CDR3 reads CASSEEEVAQHF. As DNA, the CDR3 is TGTGCCAGCAGTGAAGAAGAGGTGGCCCAGCATTTT.

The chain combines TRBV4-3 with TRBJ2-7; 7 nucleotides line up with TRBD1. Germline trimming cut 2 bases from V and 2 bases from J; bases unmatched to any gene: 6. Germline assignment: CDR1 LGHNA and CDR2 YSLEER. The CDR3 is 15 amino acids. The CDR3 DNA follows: TGCGCCAGCAGCCAAACCGGGACAGCCACCTACGAGCAGTACTTC. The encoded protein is CASSQTGTATYEQYF.

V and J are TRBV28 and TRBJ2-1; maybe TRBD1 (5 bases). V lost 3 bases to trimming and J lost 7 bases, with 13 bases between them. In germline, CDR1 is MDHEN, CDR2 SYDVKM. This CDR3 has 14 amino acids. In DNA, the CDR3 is TGTGCCAGCAGTTTGGCCGACAGCGTAAATGAGCAGTTCTTC. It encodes CASSLADSVNEQFF.

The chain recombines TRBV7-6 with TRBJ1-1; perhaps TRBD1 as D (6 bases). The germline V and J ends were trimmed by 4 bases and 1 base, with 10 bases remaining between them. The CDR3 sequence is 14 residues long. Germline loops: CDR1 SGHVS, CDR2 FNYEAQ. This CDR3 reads CASSWDTENTEAFF. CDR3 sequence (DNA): TGTGCCAGCAGCTGGGACACCGAGAACACTGAAGCTTTCTTT. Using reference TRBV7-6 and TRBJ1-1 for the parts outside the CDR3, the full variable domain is GAGVSQSPRYKVTKRGQDVALRCDPISGHVSLYWYRQALGQGPEFLTYFNYEAQQDKSGLPNDRFSAERPEGSISTLTIQRTEQRDSAMYRCASSWDTENTEAFFGQGTRLTVV.